The next 23 T cell receptor beta chains were all read from a single sample in a study of cytomegalovirus exposure and HLA in healthy donors. Here immunoSEQ multiplex PCR was the method, and the copy in TCRdb shows in-frame clones only, minus some. The sample shows roughly 120,000 clones, around 89% of them seen only once. Sequencing was carried out using PBMCs. These receptors originate from a man between 18 and 35 years old in good health and CMV-seronegative.

The chain couples TRBV7-9 to TRBJ2-3; 13 nucleotides align to TRBD2. The J segment lost 6 bases and the V segment lost 5 bases, leaving 11 bases of the junction unmatched. There are 17 residues in the CDR3. Germline CDR1 reads SEHNR; CDR2 reads FQNEAQ (reference sequence). The CDR3 region has the DNA TGTGCCAGCAGCCCCGGGACTAGCGGGGAGCATAGGGATACGCAGTATTTT. Translated, it gives CASSPGTSGEHRDTQYF.

This clone was seen only once. This chain links TRBV28 with TRBJ2-7; D perhaps matches TRBD1 (5 bases). V was shortened by 5 bases and J by 3 bases, with 17 bases between the two germline ends. CDR1 and CDR2 from the germline V gene are MDHEN and SYDVKM. There are 15 residues in the CDR3. CDR3 in amino acids: CASSPIQEIYYEQYF. CDR3 nucleotide sequence: TGTGCCAGCAGTCCAATACAGGAGATCTACTACGAGCAGTACTTC.

This sequence joins TRBV19 and TRBJ1-6, with D perhaps matching TRBD1 (5 bases). This CDR3 is built from 14 residues. CDR1 and CDR2 from the germline V gene are LNHDA and SQIVND (reference sequence). The V end lost 2 bases, the J end lost 10 bases, and 12 bases lay between the germline ends. The CDR3 loop is CASSIRGANSPLHF. For the CDR3, the DNA is TGTGCCAGTAGTATAAGGGGTGCGAACTCACCCCTCCACTTT.

This chain uses TRBV2 with TRBJ2-1, with TRBD1 identical over 10 bases. Germline V gene data show CDR1 as SNHLY and CDR2 as FYNNEI. V lost 5 bases, J lost 6 bases, and 4 bases stayed unmatched. This CDR3 region has 14 residues. The CDR3 here is CASSRQGARNEQFF. The CDR3 coding sequence is TGTGCCAGCAGTCGACAGGGGGCGCGCAATGAGCAGTTCTTC.

CDR3 residues: CASRVPTRPGLAPYNEQFF. CDR3 nucleotides: TGTGCCAGCAGGGTCCCAACCCGCCCAGGTCTAGCGCCATACAATGAGCAGTTCTTC. V and J are TRBV2 and TRBJ2-1; possible D gene TRBD2, 6 bases. Germline values: CDR1 SNHLY, CDR2 FYNNEI. V shed 6 bases and J shed 4 bases, with 28 bases lying between them. This CDR3 contains 19 residues.

The rearrangement uses TRBV7-8 and TRBJ2-1; TRBD2 matches at 10 bases. The V gene's germline CDR1 is SGHVS and CDR2 FQNEAQ. CDR3 length equals 18 residues. J gave up 5 bases and V 1 base, and 11 bases lay outside the gene matches. This CDR3 reads CASSLGFPSGSSNNEQFF. The CDR3 DNA reads TGTGCCAGCAGCTTAGGGTTTCCTAGCGGGAGTTCTAACAATGAGCAGTTCTTC.

J is TRBJ2-1 and V is TRBV10-1; TRBD2 agrees at 8 bases. V dropped 4 bases and J dropped 3; count of bases not matched to a gene: 2. Germline V gives CDR1 WNHNN, CDR2 SYGVQD (reference sequence). CDR3 size: 14 residues. CDR3 nucleotide sequence: TGCGCCAGCAGTGTAGCGGGAAGCTACAATGAGCAGTTCTTC. This codes for CASSVAGSYNEQFF.

V gene TRBV5-1 combines with J gene TRBJ2-5; the match to TRBD1 covers 7 bases. Unmatched junction bases numbered 8, after V lost 0 bases and J lost 0 bases. CDR1 is SGHRS, CDR2 YFSETQ, per germline. The CDR3 runs to 17 residues. CDR3 in DNA: TGCGCCAGCAGCTTGGGACAGGGCAGGGGGTACCAAGAGACCCAGTACTTC. It encodes CASSLGQGRGYQETQYF.

The gene calls are TRBV30 and TRBJ1-1, with a tentative D call TRBD1 (6 bases). CDR3 size: 13 residues. Trimming removed 0 bases from V and 9 bases from J, with 14 bases in between. CDR1 and CDR2 (germline): GTSNPN, SVGIG (reference sequence). CDR3 amino acids: CAWSVAVGGQAFF. The CDR3 nucleotides read TGTGCCTGGAGTGTTGCCGTAGGGGGTCAAGCTTTCTTT.

The rearrangement links TRBV6-5 to TRBJ1-1, with D possibly TRBD1 on 5 matching bases. The CDR3 consists of 14 residues. Germline CDR1 and CDR2: MNHEY and SVGAGI. V was pared by 6 bases and J by 3 bases, with 14 bases between. The CDR3 loop is CASSLDSLDTEAFF. As DNA, the CDR3 is TGTGCCAGCAGCCTCGACAGTTTGGACACTGAAGCTTTCTTT.

This clone came up once. V is TRBV9 and J is TRBJ2-1; 8 nucleotides line up with TRBD1. V dropped 1 base and J dropped 6; count of bases not matched to a gene: 3. This CDR3 is built from 14 residues. The germline CDR1 and CDR2 sequences are SGDLS and YYNGEE. In nucleotides, the CDR3 is TGTGCCAGCAGCGTACAGGGGGCGCCCAATGAGCAGTTCTTC. Its translation is CASSVQGAPNEQFF.

This chain joins TRBV10-2 and TRBJ2-2; no definite D call. The CDR3 has 15 amino acids. Between the trimmed V and J ends, which lost 3 bases and 6 bases, there was a span of 14 bases. CDR1 WSHSY and CDR2 SAAADI come from the germline V gene. The CDR3 here is CASSDLGLLSGELFF. CDR3 DNA sequence: TGCGCCAGCAGTGACCTCGGTTTACTTTCCGGGGAGCTGTTTTTT.

The genes are TRBV4-1 and TRBJ1-1; no definite D call. The CDR3 extends over 14 amino acids. The V and J ends lost 1 base and 3 bases respectively, with 9 bases between them. The germline V gene encodes CDR1 MGHRA and CDR2 YSYEKL. The DNA of the CDR3 is TGCGCCAGCAGCCAAGTGCGGGGTGACACTGAAGCTTTCTTT. It is translated as CASSQVRGDTEAFF.

The V and J genes are TRBV28 and TRBJ1-2; no definite D call. The germline CDR1 and CDR2 sequences are MDHEN and SYDVKM. V lost 6 bases to trimming and J lost 3 bases, with 5 bases between them. The length of the CDR3 is 11 residues. CDR3 in DNA: TGTGCCAGCAGCGGAGACTATGGCTACACCTTC. Its protein is CASSGDYGYTF.

For the CDR3, the DNA is TGCGCCAGCAGCCAAGATTTATGGGGCAGGGTGAACACTGAAGCTTTCTTT. It yields the protein CASSQDLWGRVNTEAFF. The genes are TRBV4-3 and TRBJ1-1; perhaps TRBD1 as D (5 bases). Germline CDR1 reads LGHNA; CDR2 reads YSLEER. This CDR3 has 17 amino acids. The V end lost 0 bases, the J end lost 0 bases, and 14 bases lay between the germline ends.

The chain employs TRBV7-2 and TRBJ2-7; TRBD2 matches at 11 bases. The CDR3 consists of 17 residues. The ends lost 5 bases at V and 0 bases at J; junction bases unmatched: 9. CDR1 and CDR2 from the germline V gene are SGHTA and FQGNSA. This CDR3 is CASSTYSSGGPSYEQYF. The DNA of the CDR3 is TGTGCCAGCAGCACCTACTCTAGCGGGGGGCCCTCCTACGAGCAGTACTTC.

This chain joins TRBV7-2 and TRBJ2-7; no clear D. This CDR3 is built from 13 residues. V was clipped by 5 bases and J by 6 bases, with 14 bases between them. Germline V gives CDR1 SGHTA, CDR2 FQGNSA. CDR3 DNA: TGTGCCAGCAGCATCACCACTCCTACCGAGCAGTACTTC. Translated, it gives CASSITTPTEQYF.

This chain joins TRBV6-1 and TRBJ1-1; a possible D gene is TRBD1 (5 bases). Germline V gene sequence: CDR1 MNHNS, CDR2 SASEGT. The V and J ends lost 0 bases and 4 bases respectively, with 9 bases between them. CDR3 length: 14 amino acids. CDR3 DNA sequence: TGTGCCAGCAGTGAAGCGGGGGGTGGCACTGAAGCTTTCTTT. Its translation: CASSEAGGGTEAFF.

The V gene is TRBV10-3, the J gene TRBJ2-7; 12 positions match TRBD1. CDR3 length: 14 residues. The junction had 4 bases not matched to a gene; V was cut back by 4 bases and J by 6 bases. Germline loops: CDR1 ENHRY, CDR2 SYGVKD. This CDR3 reads CAISGGTGGAEQYF. In DNA, the CDR3 is TGTGCCATCAGTGGGGGGACAGGGGGCGCCGAGCAGTACTTC.

The chain is built from TRBV29-1 and TRBJ2-7; no clear D gene. Germline V gene data show CDR1 as SQVTM and CDR2 as ANQGSEA. The V end lost 6 bases, the J end lost 3 bases, and 15 bases lay between the germline ends. The CDR3 length is 13 residues. DNA for the CDR3: TGCAGCGTAGAGCAAGAAAACCACTACGAGCAGTACTTC. Translated, it gives CSVEQENHYEQYF.

This chain uses TRBV30 with TRBJ1-4; 7 nucleotides line up with TRBD1. V dropped 5 bases and J dropped 8; count of bases not matched to a gene: 8. The germline gives CDR1 GTSNPN, CDR2 SVGIG (reference sequence). The CDR3 runs 13 residues. The CDR3 region has the DNA TGTGCCTGGGACAGGGTTTCGGGAGAAAAACTGTTTTTT. Translating gives CAWDRVSGEKLFF.

V and J are TRBV2 and TRBJ1-2; tentative D call: TRBD1 (5 bases). Trimming removed 6 bases from V and 0 bases from J, with 11 bases in between. The germline V gene encodes CDR1 SNHLY and CDR2 FYNNEI. The CDR3 contains 14 residues. The CDR3 bases are TGTGCCAGCAGGGGGGGTTTAGCTAACTATGGCTACACCTTC. Its translation is CASRGGLANYGYTF.

The genes are TRBV29-1 and TRBJ2-1; 8 bases are shared with TRBD1. The CDR3 runs 13 residues. V lost 7 bases, J lost 0 bases, and 2 bases stayed unmatched. CDR1 is SQVTM and CDR2 is ANQGSEA in the germline V gene. The CDR3 sequence: CSGQGSSYNEQFF. CDR3 nucleotides: TGCAGCGGACAGGGGAGCTCCTACAATGAGCAGTTCTTC.